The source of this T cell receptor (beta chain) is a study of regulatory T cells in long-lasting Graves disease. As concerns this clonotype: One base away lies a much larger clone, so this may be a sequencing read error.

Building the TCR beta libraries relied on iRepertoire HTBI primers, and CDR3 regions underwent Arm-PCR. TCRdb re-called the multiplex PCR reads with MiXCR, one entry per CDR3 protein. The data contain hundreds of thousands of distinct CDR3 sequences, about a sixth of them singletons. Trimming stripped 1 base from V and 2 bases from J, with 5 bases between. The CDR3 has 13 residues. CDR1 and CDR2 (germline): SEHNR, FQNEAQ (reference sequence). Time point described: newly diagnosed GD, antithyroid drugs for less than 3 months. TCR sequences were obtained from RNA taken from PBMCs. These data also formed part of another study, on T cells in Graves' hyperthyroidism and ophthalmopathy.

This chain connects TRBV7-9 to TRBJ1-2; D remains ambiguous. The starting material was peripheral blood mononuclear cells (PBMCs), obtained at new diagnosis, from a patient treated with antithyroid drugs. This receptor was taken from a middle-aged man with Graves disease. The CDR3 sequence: CASSLEGNYGYTF. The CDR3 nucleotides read TGTGCCAGCAGCTTAGAAGGGAACTATGGCTACACCTTC.